This note documents a single T cell receptor (beta chain) sequence. The sample is drawn from a study of blood T cell repertoires in COVID-19. Study-wide background: Researchers got acute and convalescent COVID-19 samples from the United States, Italy and Spain. In each case, the material was cDNA or gDNA derived from T cells, B-cell-depleted T cells, or PBMCs.

Germline V gene sequence: CDR1 MNHEY, CDR2 SMNVEV (reference sequence). J lost 5 bases, V lost 5 bases, and 6 bases had no gene match. The CDR3 is 14 residues long. Per the original methods: Amplification from reference gene primers served as the basis for estimated nucleated cell counts. Here immunoSEQ multiplex PCR was the method, and the copy in TCRdb shows in-frame clones only, minus some. V and J calls and clone size are those listed in that table; D and trimming were worked out from the DNA. The repertoire holds about 410,000 clones, with about nine tenths as singletons. The sequence was collected from a woman in her twenties or thirties with active or convalescent COVID-19. Sequenced sample: peripheral blood. The V gene is TRBV27, the J gene TRBJ2-5, with TRBD1 matching over 9 bases. CDR3 in amino acids: CASSPTGGWETQYF. The CDR3 nucleotides read TGTGCCAGCAGTCCAACAGGGGGCTGGGAGACCCAGTACTTC.